This T cell receptor (beta chain) was documented in a study of shared clonotypes between healthy human individuals (dated by TCRdb to 2020 to 2022). Broadly, across the study: Three men and two women, aged 18 to 49 years, made up the cohort. The study deeply sequenced blood TCR repertoires of about 5 healthy adults to estimate repertoire size and the extent of clonotype sharing between individuals. For each donor, CD4 naive and CD4 memory were each run on three plates, CD8 naive on two plates, and CD8 memory on one plate. Leukapheresis yielded between about 0.8 and 8.9 billion PBMCs per donor. Libraries were prepared and TCR repertoires were sequenced by different laboratories using diverse techniques, in order to increase sequencing depth and limit assay-specific biases. General conclusions and limits of the study: Because the study included a small number of donors, the genetic and exposure-history diversity represented was limited. Naive subsets generally had larger estimated clonotype richness than memory subsets did. Only blood was sampled, and tissue TCR repertoires likely differ from those in blood. Clonotypes shared by all four sorted-subset donors showed higher generation probabilities than non-shared clonotypes. Even with the large sequencing depth, rarefaction of the sorted-subset datasets indicated that sequencing was incomplete. Based on pairwise subsampling, the degree of clonotype sharing among donors was expected to be affected by sequencing depth. Sharing across a handful of donors was observed for 5% to 6.5% of naive CD4, 3% to 3.5% of naive CD8, about 2.3% of memory CD4, and over 0.3% of memory CD8 clonotypes.

CD8 naive samples were obtained by positive selection for CCR7 among CD45RO-negative cells, yielding a CD45RA+CCR7+ population from which TemRA cells were excluded. The donors were healthy, HIV-negative adults who had no recently reported acute infections or vaccinations. All donors were Caucasian adults living in Nashville, Tennessee, USA. Blood was collected by leukapheresis, and PBMCs were isolated by Ficoll-Histopaque density gradient centrifugation and then cryopreserved in liquid nitrogen vapor phase. Analytical flow cytometry was used to check the purity and quantity of every magnetically sorted T cell population. Genomic DNA was isolated from every sorted fraction and measured by UV absorbance on a Nanodrop 2000c. Using the deep immunoSEQ assay, TCR CDR3 regions were amplified from genomic DNA by multiplex PCR. Extracted genomic DNA from each cell subset was spread evenly across all wells of several immunoSEQ 96-well plates, with each plate serving as a replicate. For sorted subsets, each replicate PCR was loaded with 150 to 250 ng genomic DNA, equivalent to approximately 33,000 T cell genomes. Purified libraries were quantified with a Qubit 3.0 fluorometer, sized on a Bioanalyzer 2100, and re-quantified with the KAPA Library Quantification kit. A separate single-read 150-cycle Illumina NextSeq 550 flow cell was used to sequence each immunoSEQ 96-well plate. The published analysis was carried out like this. Because the immunoSEQ output included only junctional sequences and no quality scores, the filtering could not be the same as the filtering used for full-length reads. To assign V/J genes and CDR3, sequences were annotated against IMGT germline references using PyIR, a Python wrapper for IgBLAST v1.9. Reads with weak V/J assignments (E-value above 1e-6), missing CDR3, stop codons, out-of-frame junctions, or ambiguous translated residues were removed. A V3J clonotype was defined by an identical inferred V gene, J gene, and CDR3 amino acid sequence. The percentage overlap between two repertoires was calculated by dividing the number of shared unique clonotypes by the size of the smaller repertoire. RTK rarefaction, the Chao1 estimator, and Recon v2.1 estimates of unobserved clonotypes were used to assess repertoire richness. OLGA was used to compute generation probabilities for all TCRbeta clonotypes that the gDNA method yielded from a few donors. What TCRdb holds here is the immuneACCESS table cut down to in-frame rearrangements. Part of the clones is not present; checked against another copy, under half of the missing clones reflect an unresolved V gene, and the others are unexplained. V and J calls and clone size are as listed in that table; D and trimming were resolved from the DNA. In this sample the table shows about 820,000 clones, approximately 92% of which occur a single time. The top ten clonotypes cover about 25% of the sample.

In its sample, this clone was seen once. The antigen this receptor binds is unknown. No base-level quality is on record; no much larger clone is a single base apart. The TCR was taken from a man younger than 45 in good health. The specimen sequenced was naive CD8+ T cells sorted from blood. The cell subset or site label for this specimen denotes: CD45RA+CCR7+.

The bases are TGTGCCAGCAGTTATGGGCTAGCCAATGAGCAGTTCTTC. Its translation reads: CASSYGLANEQFF. The chain was built from TRBV27 and TRBJ2-1; TRBD2 is a possible D gene, resting on 5 matching bases. The CDR3 goes from the cysteine to the phenylalanine over 13 residues. CDR3 DNA is the only sequence kept; it has 39 bases, read in frame from the first base. The V end loses 4 bases and the J end loses 6 bases, and a stretch of 10 bases separates them. The germline V gene (reference sequence) provides CDR1 MNHEY and CDR2 SMNVEV.